This T cell receptor beta chain was identified during a study of T cells in Graves' hyperthyroidism and ophthalmopathy. From RNA transcripts, TCR beta CDR3 regions were amplified. An initial round of RT-PCR targeting the TCR CDR3 relied on the HTBI primer set. TCRdb reanalysed the multiplex PCR reads using MiXCR and keeps one entry per CDR3 protein. The data contain approximately 700,000 distinct CDR3 sequences, over 40% of them singletons. This clonotype was counted many times. Exclusion of patients followed from uncontrolled infection, other autoimmune disease, pregnancy or lactation. Diagnoses rested on clinical symptoms, serum thyroxine and TRAb, thyroid ultrasound and orbital computed tomography. This CDR3 is built from 15 residues. V lost 4 bases and J lost 1, with 13 bases in between. Germline CDR1 is KGHDR and CDR2 is SFDVKD.

The TCR was taken from an adult man with Graves' disease, either hyperthyroidism or ophthalmopathy (not recorded which). The source material was peripheral blood or thyroid tissue (not recorded which). This rearrangement joins TRBV24-1 to TRBJ2-7; unclear D gene. The CDR3 DNA reads TGTGCCACCAGTGACCCCCGTACAGATTCCTACGAGCAGTACTTC. It yields the protein CATSDPRTDSYEQYF.